What follows is one TCR beta chain and its context. Germline assignment: CDR1 MNHEY and CDR2 SMNVEV (reference sequence). This CDR3 is built from 17 residues. V gave up 2 bases and J gave up 4 bases, with 15 bases separating them. This specimen belongs to a study of cytomegalovirus exposure and HLA in healthy donors. The PCR ran on 60 Vbeta and 13 Jbeta primers. The assay was immunoSEQ multiplex PCR, and TCRdb's table has in-frame clones only and misses some. The table records 95,000 to 100,000 clones, around 67% of them present only once. The specimen was PBMCs. J is TRBJ2-6 and V is TRBV27; TRBD1 is a possible D gene (5 bases). The receptor was derived from a male donor in good health and CMV-seronegative. The CDR3 reads CASSLGAQGSGANVLTF. As DNA, the CDR3 is TGTGCCAGCAGTTTAGGAGCCCAGGGTTCCGGGGCCAACGTCCTGACTTTC.